One sample yielded the 2 T cell receptor beta chains listed below, sequenced in a study of T cells in Graves' hyperthyroidism and ophthalmopathy. The TCR beta CDR3 regions underwent amplification using RNA transcripts as the source. The study used the HTBI primer set for a first-round RT-PCR of the TCR CDR3. TCRdb passed the multiplex PCR reads through MiXCR, listing each CDR3 protein once. In the table there are 340,000 or so distinct CDR3 sequences, 15% to 20% of which are singletons. What was sequenced was blood. These receptors were obtained from a man between 25 and 39 years old with Graves' hyperthyroidism.

The rearrangement links TRBV16 to TRBJ2-7; 9 bases are shared with TRBD1. The CDR3 contains 17 residues. The trim removed 0 bases at V and 3 bases at J, leaving 9 bases unmatched. Germline V gene data show CDR1 as KGHSY and CDR2 as FQNENV. The CDR3 DNA sequence: TGTGCCAGCAGCCAATCCGCGGTACAGGGGGCCTTCTACGAGCAGTACTTC. Translation: CASSQSAVQGAFYEQYF.

This clonotype was counted ten times or more. The chain uses TRBV7-9 and TRBJ2-3; D is uncertain. The V end lost 4 bases, the J end lost 1 base, and 9 bases lay between the germline ends. There are 14 residues in the CDR3. Per the germline V gene, CDR1 is SEHNR and CDR2 is FQNEAQ (reference sequence). This chain's CDR3 is CASSSARGTDTQYF. Written as DNA, the CDR3 is TGTGCCAGCAGCTCGGCCCGGGGCACAGATACGCAGTATTTT.